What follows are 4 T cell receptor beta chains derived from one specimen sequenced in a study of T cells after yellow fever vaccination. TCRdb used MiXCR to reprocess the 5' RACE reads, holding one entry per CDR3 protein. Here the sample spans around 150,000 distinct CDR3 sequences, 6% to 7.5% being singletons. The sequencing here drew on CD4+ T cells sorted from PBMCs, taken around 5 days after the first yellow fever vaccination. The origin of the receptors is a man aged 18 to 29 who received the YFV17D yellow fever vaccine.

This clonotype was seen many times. The DNA of the CDR3 is TGTGCCAGCAGCCAACGCCCTTACAATGAGCAGTTCTTC. It yields the protein CASSQRPYNEQFF. This sequence joins TRBV14 and TRBJ2-1; the D is unclear. V was clipped by 2 bases and J by 4 bases, with 6 bases between them. Germline loops: CDR1 SGHDN, CDR2 FVKESK. The CDR3 is 13 residues long.

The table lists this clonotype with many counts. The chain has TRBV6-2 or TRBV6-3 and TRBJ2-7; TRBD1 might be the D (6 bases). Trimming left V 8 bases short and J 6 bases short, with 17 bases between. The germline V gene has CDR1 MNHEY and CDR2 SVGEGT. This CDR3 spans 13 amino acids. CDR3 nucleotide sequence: TGTGCCAGCTGCGGCCAGGGGTTCTTCGAGCAGTACGTC. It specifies CASCGQGFFEQYV.

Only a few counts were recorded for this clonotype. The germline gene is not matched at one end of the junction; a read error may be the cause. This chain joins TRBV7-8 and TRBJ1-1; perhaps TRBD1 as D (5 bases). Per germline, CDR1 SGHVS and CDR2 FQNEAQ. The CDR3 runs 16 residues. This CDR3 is CVSSLEGWGGNTEAFF. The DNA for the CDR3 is TGTGTCAGCAGCTTAGAGGGGTGGGGGGGTAACACTGAAGCTTTCTTT.

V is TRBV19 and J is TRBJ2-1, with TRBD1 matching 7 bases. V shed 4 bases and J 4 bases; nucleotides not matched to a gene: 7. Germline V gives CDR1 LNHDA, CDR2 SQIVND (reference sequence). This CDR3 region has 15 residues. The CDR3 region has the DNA TGTGCCAGTAGTAAACAGGGGCCGCTATACAATGAGCAGTTCTTC. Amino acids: CASSKQGPLYNEQFF.